This T cell receptor (beta chain) was observed in a study of molecular identifiers for immune sequencing clone quantification. Whole-study findings and limits: In naive cells, under 1% of molecules belonged to clones above 20 RNA copies, against over 98% in effector cells. Detection of one spiked Jurkat cell's TCR RNA reportedly worked in some 980,000 naive cells. Barcodes shared by identical TCR molecules could lead to underestimated sizes of highly expanded clones.

One entry per CDR3 protein results from TCRdb running MiXCR on the PCR reads. The sample includes 85,000 to 100,000 distinct CDR3 sequences, more than 20% of them seen just once. With 0 bases removed from V and 4 bases from J, the gap between germline ends came to 10 bases. CDR1 and CDR2 from the germline V gene are LGHNA and YSLEER. The CDR3 spans 15 residues. Ten or more counts support this clonotype. The antigen is undetermined. The chain links TRBV4-3 to TRBJ2-1; D is uncertain. The sequence was obtained from a human donor in good health. Some libraries in this study had Jurkat cell RNA spiked in. Sequences were obtained from naive CD8+ T cells from blood, with Jurkat cell RNA spiked in. As for subset: FACS-sorted CD8+CD4-CCR7+CD45RA+ naive T cells. Here the CDR3 reads CASSQDLAEYNEQFF. The CDR3 bases are TGCGCCAGCAGCCAAGATTTGGCGGAGTACAATGAGCAGTTCTTC.